This T cell receptor beta chain comes out of a study of post-analysis software for immune sequencing data. The study, taken as a whole, reports: Four or five TRBV segments were significantly more frequent in patients than in controls. TRBV5-6, TRBV5-1 and TRBV20-1 were among these segments.

cDNA libraries for TCR beta contained unique molecular identifiers. Each CDR3 protein gets one entry after TCRdb re-called the PCR reads with MiXCR. The sample includes hundreds of thousands of distinct CDR3 sequences, roughly 46% seen only once; the top ten take roughly 1.8%. This CDR3 region has 16 residues. J lost 5 bases, V lost 4 bases, and 8 bases had no gene match. Germline CDR1 SGHNT, CDR2 YYREEE (reference sequence). This clonotype came up once. Its antigen is unidentified. Sequences were obtained from blood. The V call is TRBV5-4, the J call TRBJ2-1; 11 bases agree with TRBD2. The receptor's source is a girl under 18 with multiple sclerosis. This CDR3 is CASSRRTSGFHNEQFF. The DNA of the CDR3 is TGTGCCAGCAGCCGCCGGACTAGCGGGTTTCACAATGAGCAGTTCTTC.